This T cell receptor (beta chain) was recorded in a study of CD8 T cells in ankylosing spondylitis. Trimming shortened V by 3 bases and J by 4 bases, and 10 bases separated the two germline ends. The CDR3 length is 13 residues. Germline CDR1 reads DFQATT; CDR2 reads SNEGSKA (reference sequence). This clonotype has a count of ten or more. Its antigen is unknown. Scientists made TCR beta libraries using quantitative 5'-RACE with molecular barcodes. TCRdb reprocessed the 5' RACE reads via MiXCR and lists one record per CDR3 protein. This sample has about 460,000 distinct CDR3 sequences, with less than 6% found just once. General study points: Some of these motif variants have turned up before, in reports on reactive arthritis synovial fluid and blood. CD8+ disease-linked clones were present at relatively low frequencies in blood. Fewer than ten highly homologous variants made up a TCR beta motif that seemed to typify ankylosing spondylitis blood. From matched ankylosing spondylitis synovial fluid, disease-linked clones were reportedly recovered at significantly enriched levels.

The chain is built from TRBV20-1 and TRBJ2-1; D is ambiguous. This sequence originates from a male donor with ankylosing spondylitis. Input material: blood, either unsorted or a sorted T cell fraction (not recorded which). The CDR3 here is CSARLMDYNEQFF. Written as DNA, the CDR3 is TGCAGTGCTAGGCTGATGGATTACAATGAGCAGTTCTTC.